This T cell receptor (beta chain) was captured in a study of human T cells and chemical hapten exposure (dated by TCRdb to the early 2020s). Notes on the research overall: For sensitization, 2% DPC in acetone was applied to a 2 cm by 2 cm area of upper inner arm skin. Throughout the study period of roughly five months, patients also received therapeutic DPC doses to the scalp every week. Patch testing on the upper back used Finn chambers containing 0.01% DPC, with scoring done after 6 days according to International Contact Dermatitis Research Group standards. Alopecia areata with under or over 50% scalp involvement, alopecia totalis and alopecia universalis were represented in the patient cohort, which was mostly female. Libraries were pooled for sequencing, and variation in per-sample TCR yields was attributed mainly to small differences in library volumes within the pool. Peripheral blood TCR repertoire changes were tracked in vivo in alopecia patients during primary and secondary sensitization to the hapten diphenylcyclopropenone (DPC). Blood was sampled from patients pre-sensitization (week 0) and at 2, 6 and about 24 weeks after DPC sensitization. Blood for TCR sequencing was provided by twenty-nine alopecia patients at one to four time points (pre-sensitization, 2, 6 and 24 weeks).

In its sample, this clonotype was seen a few times. This clone's antigen is unknown. It has no much larger one-base neighbor in the sample; base qualities were not kept. The full study reports these points: DPC sensitization did not change the number of TCRs with a frequency above 1 in 1000, and there was no evidence of changes in global repertoire structure. Repeated subsampling changed both the strength of the expansion versus patch-test correlation and the threshold at which the correlation became significant. Expanded TCRs formed significantly more large CDR3 similarity clusters than pre-sensitization or healthy control sets, consistent with antigen-driven responses. Because all patients had alopecia, a presumed autoimmune disease, the immune response of the patients might differ from that of healthy individuals. Patch test score was positively correlated with the number of PT1 expanded TCRs, with significance at thresholds 8, 16 and 32 but not at 4.

Including the terminal cysteine and phenylalanine, the CDR3 comprises 14 residues. Left in the record is the CDR3 DNA by itself, 42 bases read in frame from the first base. Trimmed from V: 6 bases; trimmed from J: 4 bases; junction bases lacking a gene match: 6. Reading the germline V gene gives CDR1 SGHTA and CDR2 FQGNSA. Reading the label with the study, this specimen's time point is: pre-sensitization, week 0. The treatment or condition label, as the study defines it: therapeutic diphenylcyclopropenone sensitization with weekly scalp DPC. At each patch-test visit, blood was drawn before the patch test was applied. Patients were eligible if aged 18 to 70, diagnosed with alopecia and judged suitable for DPC therapy, and pregnant patients were excluded. Total RNA was isolated from unfractionated whole blood collected in Tempus Blood RNA tubes. The method behind the library was RACE. The sequencing machine was a NextSeq 500. During library preparation, unique molecular identifiers were attached to individual cDNA molecules so that TCRs could be counted in a quantitative, reproducible way. Both TCR alpha and TCR beta chains were sequenced from each blood RNA sample. The study's processing was this. Samples had a median of 95,638 TCRs, with a range from 23,224 to 690,600. The Decombinator software suite was used to annotate the V, J and CDR3 of the TCR reads. For PS versus PT1 abundance plots, all samples were subsampled to the same number of TCRs (28,000). TCRs were defined as expanded if absent before sensitization and observed at least eight times at the 2-week time point. TCRdb itself trimmed the public reads at Q25 with fastp, ran MiXCR and retained productive beta chains. When rows share a CDR3 protein, they turn into one entry using the most common DNA and genes. Here the V and J calls rest on TCRdb's processing, not on the authors' analysis. Recorded for this sample are roughly 260,000 distinct CDR3 sequences; about 8.6% of them occurred a single time. Over 2% of the sample is taken by the ten largest.

This sequence uses TRBV7-2 and TRBJ2-5, and TRBD1 aligns with 9 junction nucleotides. The origin of this receptor is a woman aged 40 to 55 with alopecia areata. Some clones in this sample may be carry-over from other donors' samples. Sequencing was performed on whole blood, taken in connection with sensitization to the hapten diphenylcyclopropenone (DPC). The CDR3 is CASSEGTGLETQYF. The DNA reads TGTGCCAGCAGTGAGGGGACAGGGCTAGAGACCCAGTACTTC.